There are a few counts of the clone carrying this T cell receptor beta chain. Its antigen is undetermined. PCR amplification relied on 60 Vbeta primers (plus 13 Jbeta primers). Sequencing used immunoSEQ multiplex PCR; TCRdb keeps in-frame clones, though not all of them. Of fewer than 250,000 clones in the sample, around 85% were seen once. The sample comes from a study of cytomegalovirus exposure and HLA in healthy donors. Study-wide background: Findings of an earlier analysis included under 140 million unique TCR beta sequences from roughly 180 million T cells. General observations from the study: The records held CMV serostatus as the only immune exposure information. Previous analysis showed most TCR beta V segments were productive about 87% or about 30% of the time. Later genetic work tied a missense DCLRE1C variant to beta-chain V and J trimming.

CDR1 is SGHNT, CDR2 YYREEE, per germline (reference sequence). The CDR3 is made up of 15 amino acids. V was pared by 4 bases and J by 5 bases, with 3 bases of the junction left unmatched. This chain uses TRBV5-4 with TRBJ2-2; the match to TRBD1 covers 12 bases. This clonotype originated in a man younger than 35 in good health and CMV-seronegative. Sequencing was carried out using PBMCs. CDR3 amino acids: CASSLGQGATGELFF. CDR3 sequence (DNA): TGTGCCAGCAGCCTGGGACAGGGGGCGACCGGGGAGCTGTTTTTT. Complete variable domain (other parts from reference TRBV5-4 and TRBJ2-2): ETGVTQSPTHLIKTRGQQVTLRCSSQSGHNTVSWYQQALGQGPQFIFQYYREEENGRGNFPPRFSGLQFPNYSSELNVNALELDDSALYLCASSLGQGATGELFFGEGSRLTVL.